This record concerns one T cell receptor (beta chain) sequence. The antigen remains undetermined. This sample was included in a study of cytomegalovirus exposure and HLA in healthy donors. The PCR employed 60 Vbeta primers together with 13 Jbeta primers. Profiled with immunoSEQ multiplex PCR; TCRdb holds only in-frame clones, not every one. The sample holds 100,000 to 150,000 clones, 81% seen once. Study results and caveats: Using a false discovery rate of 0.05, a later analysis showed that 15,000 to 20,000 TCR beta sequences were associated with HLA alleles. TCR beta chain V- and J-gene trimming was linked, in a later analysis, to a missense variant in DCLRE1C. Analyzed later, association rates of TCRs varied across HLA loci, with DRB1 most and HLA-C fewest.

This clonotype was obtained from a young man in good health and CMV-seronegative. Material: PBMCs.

DNA of the CDR3: TGTGCCAGCAGCTTAGATCTGGGGCAATCTCGACGGGCTTTCTTT. This encodes CASSLDLGQSRRAFF. The chain employs TRBV11-2 and TRBJ1-1; possibly TRBD1 for D (5 bases). Trimming cost V 0 bases and J 11 bases, with 19 bases left between them. Germline V CDR1 and CDR2: SGHAT, FQNNGV. The CDR3 sequence is 15 residues long.